What follows are 18 T cell receptor beta chains derived from one specimen sequenced in a study of cytomegalovirus exposure and HLA in healthy donors. Primers included in the PCR were 60 Vbeta and 13 Jbeta primers. Sequencing was performed with immunoSEQ multiplex PCR; in TCRdb, only in-frame clones are kept and a portion is missing. The data contain over 150,000 clones, 74% of them singletons. Sequenced material: PBMCs. The receptors originated from a woman in her twenties or thirties in good health and CMV-seropositive.

The chain is built from TRBV7-8 and TRBJ2-1; D gene unclear. V lost 2 bases and J 0 bases, leaving 14 bases between the germline ends. CDR1 SGHVS and CDR2 FQNEAQ come from the germline V gene. This CDR3 is built from 17 residues. The CDR3 DNA is TGTGCCAGCAGCTTAACCCCCCCCCTGAGCTCCTACAATGAGCAGTTCTTC. It translates to CASSLTPPLSSYNEQFF.

Worth noting for this clone: The junction shows a germline mismatch at one end, possibly a read error. V and J are TRBV6-5 and TRBJ1-1; 8 nucleotides agree with TRBD1. Looked up from germline, CDR1 is MNHEY and CDR2 is SVGAGI. This CDR3 region has 16 residues. This CDR3 reads CASSYWAGGRGAEALF. The CDR3 DNA is TGTGCCAGCAGTTATTGGGCAGGGGGCAGAGGTGCTGAAGCTCTCTTT.

A few counts support this clone. J is TRBJ1-1 and V is TRBV4-1; D gene unclear. The germline V gene has CDR1 MGHRA and CDR2 YSYEKL. V lost 4 bases and J 4 bases, leaving 16 bases between the germline ends. This CDR3 is built from 15 residues. The CDR3, as DNA: TGCGCCAGCAGCCCATACCCACGGAGGAGCACTGAAGCTTTCTTT. It yields the protein CASSPYPRRSTEAFF.

Only a few counts were recorded for this clone. CDR3 DNA: TGTGCCAGCAGCTTAGCCTCAGCGGGTGGTTCCTACGAGCAGTACTTC. Its translation is CASSLASAGGSYEQYF. J is TRBJ2-7 and V is TRBV7-8, with D possibly matching TRBD2 (6 bases). Germline V gives CDR1 SGHVS, CDR2 FQNEAQ. Trimming left V 0 bases short and J 1 base short, with 13 bases between. The CDR3 is 16 residues long. The complete variable domain, with remaining parts taken from reference TRBV7-8 and TRBJ2-7, reads GAGVSQSPRYKVAKRGQDVALRCDPISGHVSLFWYQQALGQGPEFLTYFQNEAQLDKSGLPSDRFFAERPEGSVSTLKIQRTQQEDSAVYLCASSLASAGGSYEQYFGPGTRLTVT.

This clone was observed once. V gene TRBV27 combines with J gene TRBJ2-3; 7 positions match TRBD2. The germline gives CDR1 MNHEY, CDR2 SMNVEV (reference sequence). Trimming removed 3 bases from V and 5 bases from J; junction bases left unmatched: 17. The length of the CDR3 is 18 residues. The CDR3 loop reads CASSFRSKIAGLGDTQYF. The DNA for the CDR3 is TGTGCCAGCAGTTTCCGCAGTAAGATAGCGGGCCTGGGAGATACGCAGTATTTT.

This rearrangement joins TRBV28 to TRBJ2-7, with 7 bases matching TRBD2. After removal of 5 bases from V and 2 bases from J, the junction contained 6 bases not matched to a gene. This CDR3 region has 14 residues. Per germline, CDR1 MDHEN and CDR2 SYDVKM. The CDR3 reads CASSPSGRPYEQYF. Here the CDR3 DNA reads TGTGCCAGCAGTCCTAGCGGCAGACCCTACGAGCAGTACTTC.

The gene calls are TRBV5-6 and TRBJ2-1; D perhaps matches TRBD2 (6 bases). The germline gives CDR1 SGHDT, CDR2 YYEEEE. Trimming removed 3 bases from V and 6 bases from J, with 19 bases in between. The CDR3 has 16 residues. CDR3 residues: CASSSGGLSLSNEQFF. CDR3 nucleotides: TGTGCCAGCAGCTCCGGGGGACTCTCCCTCTCCAATGAGCAGTTCTTC.

V is TRBV19 and J is TRBJ1-5; 11 nucleotides align to TRBD1. J was trimmed by 9 bases and V by 1 base; bases with no gene match: 2. CDR1 LNHDA and CDR2 SQIVND come from the germline V gene (reference sequence). The CDR3 runs to 14 residues. CDR3 nucleotides: TGTGCCAGTAGTATAGGGACAGGGGGCATGCCCCAGCATTTT. It yields the protein CASSIGTGGMPQHF.

This CDR3 is CASGSDLQGSEQYF. The CDR3 nucleotides are TGTGCTAGTGGTTCCGACTTACAGGGAAGCGAGCAGTACTTC. V is TRBV12-5 and J is TRBJ2-7; D may be TRBD1 (6 bases). The CDR3 consists of 14 residues. V was pared by 4 bases and J by 6 bases, with 16 bases between. Per germline, CDR1 LGHNT and CDR2 FRNRAP.

This chain connects TRBV5-1 to TRBJ1-2; D is perhaps TRBD1 (5 bases). Deletions cut 1 base from V and 5 bases from J, with 9 bases between. Germline loops: CDR1 SGHRS, CDR2 YFSETQ. The length of the CDR3 is 13 residues. The CDR3 DNA reads as TGCGCCAGCAGCTTGCAGGGTGTATATGGCTACACCTTC. It encodes CASSLQGVYGYTF.

This chain uses TRBV27 with TRBJ1-2; D call uncertain. CDR1 and CDR2 from the germline V gene are MNHEY and SMNVEV (reference sequence). Trimming stripped 3 bases from V and 4 bases from J, with 9 bases between. CDR3 size: 13 residues. The CDR3 is CASSLGLGYGYTF. The CDR3 DNA is TGTGCCAGCAGTTTGGGCCTTGGCTATGGCTACACCTTC.

This clone was seen more than once but under ten times. The chain recombines TRBV5-1 with TRBJ1-5; no clear D. The CDR3 contains 15 residues. The germline V and J ends were trimmed by 0 bases and 0 bases, with 7 bases remaining between them. Looked up from germline, CDR1 is SGHRS and CDR2 is YFSETQ. The CDR3 reads CASSLDSYSNQPQHF. In nucleotides, the CDR3 is TGCGCCAGCAGCTTGGACAGCTATAGCAATCAGCCCCAGCATTTT.

The V call is TRBV6-1, the J call TRBJ2-7; D remains unclear. The CDR3 has 13 residues. Germline values: CDR1 MNHNS, CDR2 SASEGT. Trimming took off 6 bases at V and 1 base at J, with 10 bases between the two ends. Written as DNA, the CDR3 is TGTGCCAGCAGCGCAGGAACGTCCTACGAGCAGTACTTC. Encoded protein: CASSAGTSYEQYF.

V and J are TRBV29-1 and TRBJ2-1; 8 nucleotides align to TRBD2. V gave up 3 bases and J gave up 4 bases; unmatched junction bases: 8. Germline V gene sequence: CDR1 SQVTM, CDR2 ANQGSEA. The CDR3 totals 15 residues. The CDR3 loop reads CSVDVSGTFYNEQFF. The CDR3 DNA is TGCAGCGTTGACGTTAGCGGGACCTTTTACAATGAGCAGTTCTTC.

The chain employs TRBV10-3 and TRBJ2-7, with D possibly being TRBD1 (6 bases). CDR1 and CDR2 (germline): ENHRY, SYGVKD. Trimming removed 7 bases at V and 3 bases at J, with 13 bases between. This CDR3 has 13 amino acids. DNA for the CDR3: TGTGCCATCAAAACAGGGCTCTTCTACGAGCAGTACTTC. Protein: CAIKTGLFYEQYF.

This clone is a singleton in its sample. This chain connects TRBV5-4 to TRBJ2-3, with a possible D match to TRBD2 (5 bases). The CDR3 loop spans 11 amino acids. Deletions cut 8 bases from V and 2 bases from J, with 6 bases between. CDR1 and CDR2 (germline): SGHNT, YYREEE (reference sequence). The CDR3 DNA reads TGTGCCAGAGCGGCCACAGATACGCAGTATTTT. It translates to CARAATDTQYF.

The genes are TRBV27 and TRBJ1-4; TRBD1 agrees at 7 bases. The CDR3 covers 16 residues. Per the germline V gene, CDR1 is MNHEY and CDR2 is SMNVEV (reference sequence). V lost 5 bases, J lost 5 bases, and 11 bases stayed unmatched. The CDR3 nucleotides read TGTGCCAGCAGTGGGGGTGGAGGGACAGAGAATGAAAAACTGTTTTTT. Its protein is CASSGGGGTENEKLFF.

Only a few counts were recorded for this clone. This chain uses TRBV5-1 with TRBJ1-2; D is ambiguous. From germline, CDR1 is SGHRS and CDR2 YFSETQ. The CDR3 has 13 residues. Trimming removed 0 bases from V and 8 bases from J, with 11 bases in between. CDR3 region: CASSLVGEVGYTF. In DNA, the CDR3 is TGCGCCAGCAGCTTGGTCGGGGAAGTGGGCTACACCTTC.